The next 7 T cell receptor beta chains were all read from a single sample in a study of blood T cells in healthy people across ages. Using a J-beta primer mix together with a sample-barcoded 5' primer, a second PCR was run for roughly 7 to 12 cycles. One entry per CDR3 protein results from TCRdb running MiXCR on the 5' RACE reads. The sample yields around 1.5 million distinct CDR3 sequences, roughly 60% seen once. Sequenced: blood. The receptors stem from a man between 18 and 35 years old in good health.

V usage is TRBV6-6 and J usage is TRBJ2-1, with TRBD2 matching 10 bases. From germline, CDR1 is MNHNY and CDR2 SVGAGI (reference sequence). Trimming took 4 bases from V and 6 from J; bases not matched to a gene: 12. This CDR3 has 17 residues. This chain's CDR3 is CASSSEMAAGGGNEQFF. The CDR3 DNA is TGTGCCAGCAGTTCTGAAATGGCAGCGGGAGGGGGCAATGAGCAGTTCTTC.

The chain is built from TRBV12-3 or TRBV12-4 and TRBJ1-1, with unresolved D. The CDR3 totals 16 residues. V lost 5 bases and J lost 0, with 16 bases in between. CDR3 sequence (DNA): TGTGCCAGCAGTCCCCGCCCACCCGGGATGAACACTGAAGCTTTCTTT. Translating gives CASSPRPPGMNTEAFF.

The chain has TRBV7-2 and TRBJ2-5, with no clear D. The germline CDR1 and CDR2 sequences are SGHTA and FQGNSA. This CDR3 has 14 residues. Trimming took 5 bases from V and 11 from J, leaving 21 bases between them. CDR3 in DNA: TGTGCCAGCAGCCCCGGAGTTGGGTACAATGAGCAGTACTTC. It specifies CASSPGVGYNEQYF.

The chain joins TRBV2 to TRBJ2-1; D remains ambiguous. The CDR3 is 12 residues long. The germline V gene encodes CDR1 SNHLY and CDR2 FYNNEI. Trimming shortened V by 4 bases and J by 9 bases, and 10 bases separated the two germline ends. For the CDR3, the DNA is TGTGCCAGCAGTGGTACAGTGGGTGAGCAGTTCTTC. It codes for CASSGTVGEQFF. Full variable domain (remainder filled in from reference TRBV2 and TRBJ2-1): EPEVTQTPSHQVTQMGQEVILRCVPISNHLYFYWYRQILGQKVEFLVSFYNNEISEKSEIFDDQFSVERPDGSNFTLKIRSTKLEDSAMYFCASSGTVGEQFFGPGTRLTVL.

This clonotype appeared once. The J gene is TRBJ2-4, the V gene TRBV3-1; a weak D match, TRBD2 (6 bases). The J call may be mistaken, given a closer DNA end match to TRBJ2-5. The CDR3 loop spans 15 amino acids. Looked up from germline, CDR1 is LGHDT and CDR2 is YNNKEL (reference sequence). The CDR3 sequence is CASTRRGSRAETQYF. The CDR3 DNA reads as TGTGCCAGCACCCGACGGGGGAGCAGGGCAGAGACCCAGTACTTC.

DNA of the CDR3: TGTGCCAGCTCAGGTCAGATAGAAGCCAACGTCCTGACTTTC. It is translated as CASSGQIEANVLTF. The chain recombines TRBV27 with TRBJ2-6, with D uncertain. V was pared by 8 bases and J by 7 bases, with 15 bases between. The CDR3 is made up of 14 amino acids. Germline assignment: CDR1 MNHEY and CDR2 SMNVEV (reference sequence).

As DNA, the CDR3 is TGCGCCAGCAGCTTGGCAGAGGGGTCCTCCTACGAGCAGTACTTC. As protein: CASSLAEGSSYEQYF. The chain couples TRBV5-1 to TRBJ2-7; D assignment may be TRBD1 or TRBD2 (5 bases each). V gave up 0 bases and J gave up 0 bases, with 10 bases separating them. The CDR3 is made up of 15 amino acids. Germline loops: CDR1 SGHRS, CDR2 YFSETQ.